The clone carrying this TCR beta chain was recorded only once. The data belong to a study of blood T cell repertoires in COVID-19. About the study: Samples representing acute and convalescent COVID-19 were sourced from the United States, Italy and Spain. T cells, B-cell-depleted T cells, or PBMCs supplied cDNA or gDNA.

Original data processing: The authors estimated nucleated cell counts from reference gene primer amplification. TCRdb keeps only in-frame clones here, not all; method: immunoSEQ multiplex PCR. That table is the source of V, J and clone size, and D and trimming were worked out from the DNA. The data show 140,000 or so clones, approximately 78% seen once. The CDR3 is 14 amino acids. V lost 0 bases and J lost 2, with 8 bases in between. Germline CDR1 SGHNT, CDR2 YYREEE (reference sequence). Specimen: peripheral blood. The rearrangement joins TRBV5-4 to TRBJ1-1, with D maybe TRBD1 (5 bases). The TCR was taken from a woman of 80 years or more with acute or convalescent COVID-19. The CDR3: CASSLGQINTEAFF. The DNA of the CDR3 is TGTGCCAGCAGCTTGGGACAGATAAACACTGAAGCTTTCTTT.